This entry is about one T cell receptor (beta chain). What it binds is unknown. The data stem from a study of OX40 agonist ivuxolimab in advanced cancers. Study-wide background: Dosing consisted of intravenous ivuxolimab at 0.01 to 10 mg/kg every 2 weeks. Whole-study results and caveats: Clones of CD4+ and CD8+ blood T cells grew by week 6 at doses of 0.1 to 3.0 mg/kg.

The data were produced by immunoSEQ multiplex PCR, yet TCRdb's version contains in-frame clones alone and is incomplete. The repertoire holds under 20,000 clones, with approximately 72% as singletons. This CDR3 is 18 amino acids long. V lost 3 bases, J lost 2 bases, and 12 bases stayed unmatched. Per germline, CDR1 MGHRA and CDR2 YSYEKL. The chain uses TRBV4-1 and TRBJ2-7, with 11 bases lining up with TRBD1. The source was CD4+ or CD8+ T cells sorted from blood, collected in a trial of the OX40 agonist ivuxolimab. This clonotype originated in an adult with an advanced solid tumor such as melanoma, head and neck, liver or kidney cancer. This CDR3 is CASSQRGAGTGGTYEQYF. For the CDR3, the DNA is TGCGCCAGCAGCCAGCGGGGGGCGGGGACAGGGGGTACCTACGAGCAGTACTTC.